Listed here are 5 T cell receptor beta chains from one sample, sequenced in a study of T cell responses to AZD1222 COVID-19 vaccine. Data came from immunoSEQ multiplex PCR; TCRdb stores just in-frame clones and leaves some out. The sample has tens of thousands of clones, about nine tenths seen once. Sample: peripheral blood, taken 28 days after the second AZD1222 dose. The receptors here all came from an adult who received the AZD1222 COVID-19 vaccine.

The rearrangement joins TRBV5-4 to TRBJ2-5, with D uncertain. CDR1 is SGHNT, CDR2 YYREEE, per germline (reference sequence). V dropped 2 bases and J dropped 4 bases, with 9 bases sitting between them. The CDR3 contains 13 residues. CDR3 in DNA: TGTGCCAGCAGCTTATCCCCCGCAGAGACCCAGTACTTC. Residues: CASSLSPAETQYF.

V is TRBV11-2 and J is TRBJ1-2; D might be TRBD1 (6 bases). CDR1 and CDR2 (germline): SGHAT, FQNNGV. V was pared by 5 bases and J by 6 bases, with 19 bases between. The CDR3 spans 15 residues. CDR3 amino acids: CASSPRSGGGHGYTF. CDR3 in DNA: TGTGCCAGCAGCCCCCGGAGCGGCGGGGGGCATGGCTACACCTTC.

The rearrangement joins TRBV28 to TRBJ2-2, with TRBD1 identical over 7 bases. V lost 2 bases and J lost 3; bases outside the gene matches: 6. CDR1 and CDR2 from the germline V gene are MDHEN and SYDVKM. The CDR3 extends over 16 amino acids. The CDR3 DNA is TGTGCCAGCAGTTTAGACAGGGCAGGTGACACCGGGGAGCTGTTTTTT. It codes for CASSLDRAGDTGELFF.

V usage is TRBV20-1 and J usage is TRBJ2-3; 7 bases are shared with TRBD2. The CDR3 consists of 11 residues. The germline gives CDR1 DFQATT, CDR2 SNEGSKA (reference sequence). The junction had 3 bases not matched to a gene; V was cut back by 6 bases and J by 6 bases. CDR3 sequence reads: CSAPLADTQYF. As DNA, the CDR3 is TGCAGTGCGCCACTAGCGGATACGCAGTATTTT.

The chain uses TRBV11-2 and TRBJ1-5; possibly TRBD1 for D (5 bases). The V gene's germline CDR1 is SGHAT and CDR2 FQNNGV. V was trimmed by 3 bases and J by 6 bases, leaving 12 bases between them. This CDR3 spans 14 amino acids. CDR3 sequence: CASSFTGSGQPQHF. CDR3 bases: TGTGCCAGCAGCTTTACAGGTTCGGGTCAGCCCCAGCATTTT.